Below, 15 T cell receptor beta chains from the same sample are listed, as sequenced in a study of siplizumab effects on memory and regulatory T cells. Method: immunoSEQ multiplex PCR; TCRdb's copy keeps in-frame clones and lacks some. The sample lists nearly 85,000 clones, roughly 86% occurring once. The sample comprised Tregs sorted from blood. The receptors derive from a human donor in good health.

The chain employs TRBV7-3 and TRBJ2-7, with D possibly TRBD2 on 6 matching bases. The V end lost 0 bases, the J end lost 4 bases, and 7 bases lay between the germline ends. The CDR3 contains 13 residues. Per germline, CDR1 SGHTA and CDR2 FQGTGA. CDR3 DNA: TGTGCCAGCAGCTTAACTAGCGGATACGAGCAGTACTTC. Its translation: CASSLTSGYEQYF.

This chain connects TRBV6-1 to TRBJ1-4; a weak D match, TRBD1 (5 bases). V lost 7 bases and J lost 7, with 10 bases in between. Germline CDR1 is MNHNS and CDR2 is SASEGT. The CDR3 is 12 residues long. The CDR3 protein is CASNSGGEKLFF. The CDR3, as DNA: TGTGCCAGCAACTCCGGGGGTGAAAAACTGTTTTTT.

The sample holds a few counts of this clone. Other DNA sequences in this sample translate to the same CDR3. The chain is built from TRBV7-9 and TRBJ1-1; D is unclear. Germline V gene lookup returns CDR1 SEHNR and CDR2 FQNEAQ (reference sequence). This CDR3 is 13 amino acids long. Trimming took 3 bases from V and 1 from J, leaving 6 bases between them. This CDR3 is CASSFRENTEAFF. CDR3 coding DNA: TGTGCCAGCAGCTTTCGGGAGAACACTGAAGCTTTCTTT.

The chain links TRBV23-1 to TRBJ2-6, with 9 positions matching TRBD1. TRBV23-1 is recorded as an ORF, its role being uncertain. CDR3 length: 18 residues. Unmatched junction bases numbered 7, after V lost 4 bases and J lost 0 bases. Here the CDR3 DNA reads TGCGCCAGCAGTCGGGGGGGACAGGGCCGCTCTGGGGCCAACGTCCTGACTTTC. It is translated as CASSRGGQGRSGANVLTF.

The chain recombines TRBV12-2 with TRBJ1-5; the tabulated D call, TRBD1, remains unverified against the DNA. TRBV12-2 represents a pseudogene. This CDR3 has 18 residues. Written as DNA, the CDR3 is TGTGCAAGTCGCTGCCGTCTGGTGGGGCCTCCAAGCAATCAGCCCCAGCATTTT. Translating gives CASRCRLVGPPSNQPQHF.

V usage is TRBV5-1 and J usage is TRBJ1-2; D call uncertain. The CDR3 is 16 amino acids. Trimming took off 0 bases at V and 3 bases at J, with 15 bases between the two ends. Per the germline V gene, CDR1 is SGHRS and CDR2 is YFSETQ. CDR3 in amino acids: CASSLGAQYHYYGYTF. The CDR3 region has the DNA TGCGCCAGCAGCTTGGGGGCACAATACCACTACTATGGCTACACCTTC.

This chain links TRBV6-1 with TRBJ2-5; D uncertain. This CDR3 is built from 13 residues. Deletions cut 1 base from V and 9 bases from J, with 12 bases between. The germline CDR1 and CDR2 sequences are MNHNS and SASEGT. The chain's CDR3 is CASSEVKELAQYF. CDR3 bases: TGTGCCAGCAGTGAAGTCAAGGAGTTAGCCCAGTACTTC.

V and J are TRBV29-1 and TRBJ1-5, with 11 bases matching TRBD1. The V gene's germline CDR1 is SQVTM and CDR2 ANQGSEA. The trim removed 5 bases at V and 0 bases at J, leaving 3 bases unmatched. This CDR3 contains 15 residues. The CDR3 region is CSVWTGGNSNQPQHF. CDR3 DNA: TGCAGCGTTTGGACAGGGGGCAATAGCAATCAGCCCCAGCATTTT.

The CDR3 region has the DNA TGTGCCAGCTCCCTGGGAGCAACTAATGAAAAACTGTTTTTT. Translating it yields CASSLGATNEKLFF. The V and J genes are TRBV18 and TRBJ1-4, with D hard to call. V was pared by 6 bases and J by 0 bases, with 8 bases between. Germline V gene lookup returns CDR1 KGHSH and CDR2 LQKENI. CDR3 size: 14 residues.

V is TRBV2 and J is TRBJ2-3; 14 nucleotides match TRBD2. Trimming at V came to 3 bases and at J to 0 bases, leaving 5 bases not matched to a gene. The length of the CDR3 is 18 residues. The V gene's germline CDR1 is SNHLY and CDR2 FYNNEI. CDR3 residues: CASSDRGLAGGSTDTQYF. CDR3 nucleotide sequence: TGTGCCAGCAGTGATCGCGGACTAGCGGGGGGTAGCACAGATACGCAGTATTTT.

V usage is TRBV5-1 and J usage is TRBJ1-5; 10 positions match TRBD1. This CDR3 contains 16 residues. Per the germline V gene, CDR1 is SGHRS and CDR2 is YFSETQ. Unmatched junction bases numbered 10, after V lost 1 base and J lost 9 bases. Written as DNA, the CDR3 is TGCGCCAGCAGCTTGTCAGACAGGGGGCTAAGTGGGCCCCAGCATTTT. Its translation is CASSLSDRGLSGPQHF. Drawing the rest from reference TRBV5-1 and TRBJ1-5, the complete variable domain is KAGVTQTPRYLIKTRGQQVTLSCSPISGHRSVSWYQQTPGQGLQFLFEYFSETQRNKGNFPGRFSGRQFSNSRSEMNVSTLELGDSALYLCASSLSDRGLSGPQHFGDGTRLSIL.

The chain has TRBV27 and TRBJ1-1; D may be TRBD1 (5 bases). In germline, CDR1 is MNHEY, CDR2 SMNVEV (reference sequence). CDR3 length equals 12 residues. V was shortened by 6 bases and J by 10 bases, with 15 bases between the two germline ends. The CDR3, as DNA: TGTGCCAGCAGGAGCGTAGGACACCCAGCTTTCTTT. It specifies CASRSVGHPAFF.

This clone has only one observation. One junction end disagrees with the germline gene, perhaps due to a read error. The chain recombines TRBV5-1 with TRBJ2-3; TRBD1 agrees at 7 bases. This CDR3 is built from 15 residues. The germline gives CDR1 SGHRS, CDR2 YFSETQ. The CDR3 sequence: CANSPGQLYSDTQYF. The CDR3 DNA reads TGCGCCAACAGCCCGGGACAGCTCTACTCAGATACGCAGTATTTT.

The V gene is TRBV28, the J gene TRBJ1-1, with D unresolved. The CDR3 spans 13 residues. The germline CDR1 and CDR2 sequences are MDHEN and SYDVKM. Trimming left V 5 bases short and J 1 base short, with 8 bases between. The CDR3 DNA reads as TGTGCCAGCAGTCCACCCAAGAACACTGAAGCTTTCTTT. This sequence encodes CASSPPKNTEAFF.

The rearrangement links TRBV21-1 to TRBJ2-5; the D call TRBD2 from the table was never checked on the DNA. TRBV21-1 is termed a pseudogene. CDR3 size: 11 residues. The CDR3 sequence: CASSTPRAQYF. The CDR3 region has the DNA TGTGCCAGCAGCACCCCGCGGGCCCAGTACTTC.